The TCR beta chain under discussion was sequenced for a study of cytotoxic CD8 clonotypes in ibrutinib-treated CLL. In the study overall: Enrolment comprised about a dozen relapsed/refractory and roughly 15 treatment-naive patients; 17 were IGHV unmutated. Following treatment for a median about 12 months, range 6 to 36, response samples were then taken. Study-level points and caveats: Among the clonotypes, public ones were uncommon and contracted or held stable on treatment.

Cryopreserved PBMCs were the source of 1.5 to 2.5 micrograms of genomic DNA, which went to TCR beta libraries. For this clone: The antigen is unknown.

The data were produced by immunoSEQ multiplex PCR, yet TCRdb's version contains in-frame clones alone and is incomplete. The sample yields roughly 330,000 clones, roughly 70% seen once. CDR3 length: 16 amino acids. V shed 4 bases, J shed 2 bases, and the junction held 6 bases outside the gene matches. Per the germline V gene, CDR1 is MGHRA and CDR2 is YSYEKL. The specimen comprised PBMCs, sampled after 36 months of ibrutinib treatment. The chain is built from TRBV4-1 and TRBJ1-4, with 8 bases lining up with TRBD1. This TCR was sampled from a human donor with chronic lymphocytic leukemia. This CDR3 is CASSPLQGGTNEKLFF. DNA of the CDR3: TGCGCCAGCAGCCCTCTACAGGGGGGCACTAATGAAAAACTGTTTTTT.